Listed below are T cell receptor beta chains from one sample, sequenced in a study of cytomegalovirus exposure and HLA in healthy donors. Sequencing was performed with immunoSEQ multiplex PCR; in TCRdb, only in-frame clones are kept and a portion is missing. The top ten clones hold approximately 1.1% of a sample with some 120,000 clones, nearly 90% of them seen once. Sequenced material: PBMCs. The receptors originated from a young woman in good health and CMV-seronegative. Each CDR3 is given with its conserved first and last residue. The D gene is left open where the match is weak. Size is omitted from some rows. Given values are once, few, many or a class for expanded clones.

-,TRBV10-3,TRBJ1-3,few,CAISGQSGNTIYF,TGTGCCATCAGTGGACAGTCTGGAAACACCATATATTTT
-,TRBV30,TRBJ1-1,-,CAWMTEVNTEAFF,TGTGCCTGGATGACAGAGGTCAACACTGAAGCTTTCTTT
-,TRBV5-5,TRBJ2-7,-,CASRGTLDSYEQYF,TGTGCCAGCCGGGGGACTCTTGATTCCTACGAGCAGTACTTC
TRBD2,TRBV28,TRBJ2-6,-,CASTPGGAGANVLTF,TGTGCCAGCACCCCGGGGGGGGCTGGGGCCAACGTCCTGACTTTC
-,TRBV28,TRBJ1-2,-,CASSLFGQNAYGYTF,TGTGCCAGCAGTTTATTTGGACAGAACGCCTATGGCTACACCTTC
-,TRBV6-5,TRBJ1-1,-,CASSYIPGNTEAFF,TGTGCCAGCAGTTATATCCCGGGGAACACTGAAGCTTTCTTT
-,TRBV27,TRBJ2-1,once,CASSLEGNNEQFF,TGTGCCAGCAGTTTGGAGGGGAACAATGAGCAGTTCTTC
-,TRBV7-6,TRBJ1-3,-,CASSAHRAPSGNTIYF,TGTGCCAGCAGCGCACACAGGGCACCCTCTGGAAACACCATATATTTT
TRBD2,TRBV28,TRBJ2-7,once,CASSPRAGGEAGVYYEQYF,TGTGCCAGCAGTCCCCGAGCGGGAGGGGAGGCTGGCGTATACTACGAGCAGTACTTC
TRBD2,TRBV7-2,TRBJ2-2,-,CASSLVGTTQIGYGGELFF,TGTGCCAGCAGCTTAGTGGGGACTACCCAGATAGGATATGGCGGGGAGCTGTTTTTT
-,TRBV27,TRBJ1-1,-,CASSLKSDSRAEAFF,TGTGCCAGCAGTTTAAAGTCCGACTCGAGGGCTGAAGCTTTCTTT
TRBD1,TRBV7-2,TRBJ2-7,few,CASSLGVGQAVEQYF,TGTGCCAGCAGCTTAGGGGTGGGACAGGCAGTCGAGCAGTACTTC
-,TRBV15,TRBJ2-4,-,CATSIIGSSYIQYF,TGTGCCACCAGCATCATCGGGAGTTCGTACATTCAGTACTTC
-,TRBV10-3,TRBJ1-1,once,CAISVHMNTEAFF,TGTGCCATCAGTGTCCACATGAACACTGAAGCTTTCTTT